This T cell receptor (beta chain) comes out of a study of T cells after yellow fever vaccination. Study outcomes and limitations: A weaker but faster secondary response was observed, peaking on day 5 versus 15. Some clonotypes were seen in both the CD4 and the CD8 compartments. These made up a small share and likely arose from convergent recombination.

Note on this clonotype: Its target is not known.

TCRdb re-called the 5' RACE reads with MiXCR, one entry per CDR3 protein. The sample consists of about 320,000 distinct CDR3 sequences, around 6.8% of them appearing once. This CDR3 is built from 14 residues. Deletions cut 5 bases from V and 7 bases from J, with 12 bases between. Germline V gene lookup returns CDR1 MNHEY and CDR2 SMNVEV (reference sequence). The sequencing used PBMCs, collected around 45 days after the first yellow fever vaccination. This clonotype originated in a man aged 18 to 30 who received the YFV17D yellow fever vaccine. The chain couples TRBV27 to TRBJ1-6; no reliable D call. The CDR3 is CASSRKNMNSPLHF. The CDR3, as DNA: TGTGCCAGCAGTAGGAAGAATATGAATTCACCCCTCCACTTT.